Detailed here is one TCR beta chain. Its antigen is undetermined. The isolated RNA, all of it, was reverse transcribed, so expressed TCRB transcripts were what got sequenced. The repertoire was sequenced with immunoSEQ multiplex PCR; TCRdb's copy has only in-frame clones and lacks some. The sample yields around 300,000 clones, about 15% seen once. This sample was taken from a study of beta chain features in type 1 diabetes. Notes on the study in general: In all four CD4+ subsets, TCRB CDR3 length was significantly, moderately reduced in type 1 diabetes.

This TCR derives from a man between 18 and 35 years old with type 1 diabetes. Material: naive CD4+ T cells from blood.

The CDR3 is CASSVVEGTEAFF. The CDR3 bases are TGTGCCAGCAGCGTAGTGGAGGGCACTGAAGCTTTCTTT. This rearrangement joins TRBV9 to TRBJ1-1; D remains unclear. The CDR3 contains 13 residues. Per the germline V gene, CDR1 is SGDLS and CDR2 is YYNGEE. The ends were cut back, 0 bases at V and 4 bases at J, with 7 bases in the middle. Complete variable domain (other parts from reference TRBV9 and TRBJ1-1): DSGVTQTPKHLITATGQRVTLRCSPRSGDLSVYWYQQSLDQGLQFLIQYYNGEERAKGNILERFSAQQFPDLHSELNLSSLELGDSALYFCASSVVEGTEAFFGQGTRLTVV.